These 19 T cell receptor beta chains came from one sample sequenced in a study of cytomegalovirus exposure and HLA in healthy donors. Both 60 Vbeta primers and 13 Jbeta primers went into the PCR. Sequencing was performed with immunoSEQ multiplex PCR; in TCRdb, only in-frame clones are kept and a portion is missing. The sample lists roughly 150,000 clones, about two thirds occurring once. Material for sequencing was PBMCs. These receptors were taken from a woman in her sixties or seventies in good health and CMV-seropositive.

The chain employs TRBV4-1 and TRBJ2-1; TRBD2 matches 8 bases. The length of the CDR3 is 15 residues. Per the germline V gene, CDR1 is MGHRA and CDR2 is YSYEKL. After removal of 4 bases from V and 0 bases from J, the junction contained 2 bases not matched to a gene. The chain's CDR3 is CASSRGGISYNEQFF. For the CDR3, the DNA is TGCGCCAGCAGCCGCGGGGGGATCTCCTACAATGAGCAGTTCTTC.

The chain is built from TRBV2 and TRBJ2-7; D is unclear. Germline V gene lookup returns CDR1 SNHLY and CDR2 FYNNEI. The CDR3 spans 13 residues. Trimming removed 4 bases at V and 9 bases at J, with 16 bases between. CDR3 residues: CASSGSAALGQYF. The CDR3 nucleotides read TGTGCCAGCAGTGGATCGGCAGCCCTAGGGCAGTACTTC.

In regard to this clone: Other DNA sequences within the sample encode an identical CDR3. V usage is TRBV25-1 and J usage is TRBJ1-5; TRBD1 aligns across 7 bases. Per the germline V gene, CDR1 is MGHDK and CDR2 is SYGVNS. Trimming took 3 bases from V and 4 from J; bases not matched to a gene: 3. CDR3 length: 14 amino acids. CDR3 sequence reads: CASSETGRNQPQHF. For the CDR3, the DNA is TGTGCCAGCAGTGAGACAGGGAGGAATCAGCCCCAGCATTTT.

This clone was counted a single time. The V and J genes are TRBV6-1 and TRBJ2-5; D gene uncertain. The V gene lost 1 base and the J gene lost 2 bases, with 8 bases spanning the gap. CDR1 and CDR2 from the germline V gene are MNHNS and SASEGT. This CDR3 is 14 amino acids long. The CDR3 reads CASSEGQFQETQYF. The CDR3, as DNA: TGTGCCAGCAGTGAAGGGCAGTTTCAAGAGACCCAGTACTTC.

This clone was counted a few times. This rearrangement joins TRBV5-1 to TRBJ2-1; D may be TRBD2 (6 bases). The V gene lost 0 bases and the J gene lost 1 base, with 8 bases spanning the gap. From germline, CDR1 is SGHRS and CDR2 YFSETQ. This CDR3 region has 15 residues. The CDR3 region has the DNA TGCGCCAGCAGCTTGGGCGGGGCATCCTACAATGAGCAGTTCTTC. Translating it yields CASSLGGASYNEQFF.

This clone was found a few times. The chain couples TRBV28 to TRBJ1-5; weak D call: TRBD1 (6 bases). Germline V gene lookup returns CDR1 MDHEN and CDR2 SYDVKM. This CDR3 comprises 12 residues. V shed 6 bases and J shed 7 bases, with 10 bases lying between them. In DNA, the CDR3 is TGTGCCAGCAGGGAACAGGGACAGCCCCAGCATTTT. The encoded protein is CASREQGQPQHF.

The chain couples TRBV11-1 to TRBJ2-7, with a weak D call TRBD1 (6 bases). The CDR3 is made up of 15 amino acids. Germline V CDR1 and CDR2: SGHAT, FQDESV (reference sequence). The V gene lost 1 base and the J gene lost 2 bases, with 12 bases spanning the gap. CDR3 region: CASSLETGKAYEQYF. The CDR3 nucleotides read TGTGCCAGCAGCTTAGAAACAGGGAAAGCCTACGAGCAGTACTTC.

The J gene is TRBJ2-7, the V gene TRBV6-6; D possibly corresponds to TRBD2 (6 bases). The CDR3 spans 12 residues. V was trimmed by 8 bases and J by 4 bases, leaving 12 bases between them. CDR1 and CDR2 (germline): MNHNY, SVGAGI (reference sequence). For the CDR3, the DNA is TGTGCCAGCGGGGCGGGGCCTTACGAGCAGTACTTC. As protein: CASGAGPYEQYF.

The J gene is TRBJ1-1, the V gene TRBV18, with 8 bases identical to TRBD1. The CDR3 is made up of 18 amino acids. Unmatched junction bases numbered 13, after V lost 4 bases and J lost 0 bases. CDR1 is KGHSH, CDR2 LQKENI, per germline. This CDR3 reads CASSRRGQASNMNTEAFF. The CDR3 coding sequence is TGTGCCAGCTCACGAAGGGGACAGGCCTCCAACATGAACACTGAAGCTTTCTTT.

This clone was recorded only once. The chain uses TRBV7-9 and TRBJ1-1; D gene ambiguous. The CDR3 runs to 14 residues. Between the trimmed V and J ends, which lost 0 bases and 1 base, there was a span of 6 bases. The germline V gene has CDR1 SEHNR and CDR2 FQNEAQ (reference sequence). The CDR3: CASSLASRNTEAFF. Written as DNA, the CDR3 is TGTGCCAGCAGCTTAGCTTCGAGGAACACTGAAGCTTTCTTT.

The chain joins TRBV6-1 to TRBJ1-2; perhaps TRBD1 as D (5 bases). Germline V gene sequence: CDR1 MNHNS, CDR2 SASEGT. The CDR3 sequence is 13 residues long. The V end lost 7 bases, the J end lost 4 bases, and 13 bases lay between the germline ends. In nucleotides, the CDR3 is TGTGCCAGCAAAGGCAGGGAGGGCTATGGCTACACCTTC. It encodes CASKGREGYGYTF.

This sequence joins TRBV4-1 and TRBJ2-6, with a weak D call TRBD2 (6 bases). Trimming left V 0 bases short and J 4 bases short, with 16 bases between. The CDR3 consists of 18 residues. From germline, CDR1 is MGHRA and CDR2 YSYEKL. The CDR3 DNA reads TGCGCCAGCAGCCAAGATTTGGGCGGCGCGGGGGGGGCCAACGTCCTGACTTTC. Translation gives CASSQDLGGAGGANVLTF.

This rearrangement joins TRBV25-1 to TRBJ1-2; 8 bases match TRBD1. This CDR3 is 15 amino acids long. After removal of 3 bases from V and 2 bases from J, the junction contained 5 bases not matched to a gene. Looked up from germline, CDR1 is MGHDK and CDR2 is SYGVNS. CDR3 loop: CASSDPGTGNYGYTF. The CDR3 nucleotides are TGTGCCAGCAGTGACCCCGGGACAGGAAACTATGGCTACACCTTC.

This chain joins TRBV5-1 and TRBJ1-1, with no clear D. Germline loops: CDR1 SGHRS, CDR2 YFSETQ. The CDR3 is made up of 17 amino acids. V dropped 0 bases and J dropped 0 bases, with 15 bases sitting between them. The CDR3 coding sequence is TGCGCCAGCAGCTTGGAACCAGTAGCTTCTATGAACACTGAAGCTTTCTTT. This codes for CASSLEPVASMNTEAFF. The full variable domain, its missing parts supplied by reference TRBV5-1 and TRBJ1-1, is KAGVTQTPRYLIKTRGQQVTLSCSPISGHRSVSWYQQTPGQGLQFLFEYFSETQRNKGNFPGRFSGRQFSNSRSEMNVSTLELGDSALYLCASSLEPVASMNTEAFFGQGTRLTVV.

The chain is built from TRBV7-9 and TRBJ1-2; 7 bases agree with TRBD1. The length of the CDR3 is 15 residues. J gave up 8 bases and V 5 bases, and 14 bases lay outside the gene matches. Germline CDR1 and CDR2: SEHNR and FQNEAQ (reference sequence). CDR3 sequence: CASSLLQGPRDGYTF. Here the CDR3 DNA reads TGTGCCAGCAGCCTGCTACAGGGGCCACGCGACGGCTACACCTTC.

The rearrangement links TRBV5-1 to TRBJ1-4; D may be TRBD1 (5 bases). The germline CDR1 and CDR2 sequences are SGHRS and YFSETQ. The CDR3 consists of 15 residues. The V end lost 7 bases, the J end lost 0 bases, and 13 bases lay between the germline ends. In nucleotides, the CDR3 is TGCGCCAGCGCCAAAACAGGAGCAACTAATGAAAAACTGTTTTTT. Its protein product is CASAKTGATNEKLFF.

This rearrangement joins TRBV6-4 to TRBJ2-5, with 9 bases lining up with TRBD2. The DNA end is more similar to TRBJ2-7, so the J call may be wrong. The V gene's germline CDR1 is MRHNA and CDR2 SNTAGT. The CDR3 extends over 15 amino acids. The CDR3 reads CASSRRTSANYEQYF. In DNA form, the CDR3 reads TGTGCCAGCAGCCGCCGGACTAGCGCAAACTACGAGCAGTACTTC.

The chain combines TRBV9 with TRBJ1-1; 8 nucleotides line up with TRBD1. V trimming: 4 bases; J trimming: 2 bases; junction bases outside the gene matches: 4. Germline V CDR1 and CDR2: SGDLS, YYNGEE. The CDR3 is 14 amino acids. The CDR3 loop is CASSRGQVNTEAFF. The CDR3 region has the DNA TGTGCCAGCAGCCGGGGACAGGTTAACACTGAAGCTTTCTTT.

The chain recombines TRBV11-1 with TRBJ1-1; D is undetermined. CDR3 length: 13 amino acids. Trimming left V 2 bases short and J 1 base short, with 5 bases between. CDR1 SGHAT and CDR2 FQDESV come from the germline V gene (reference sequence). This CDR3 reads CASSLLANTEAFF. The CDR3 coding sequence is TGTGCCAGCAGCTTATTGGCGAACACTGAAGCTTTCTTT.